This TCR beta chain was documented in a study of T cells after yellow fever vaccination. Germline CDR1 reads LNHDA; CDR2 reads SQIVND (reference sequence). This CDR3 comprises 14 residues. V was cut by 3 bases and J by 1 base, with 8 bases left in between. 5'RACE template switching produced TCR cDNA carrying a universal primer site and UMIs. From the 5' RACE reads, TCRdb called clonotypes with MiXCR, one entry per CDR3 protein. The data contain 200,000 to 300,000 distinct CDR3 sequences, around 6.7% of them singletons. This clonotype was found a few times. The specimen was CD4+ T cells sorted from PBMCs, collected on the day of the yellow fever booster vaccination. The rearrangement links TRBV19 to TRBJ2-3; D is unresolved. The receptor was isolated from a man aged 25-45 years who received the YFV17D yellow fever vaccine. The chain's CDR3 is CASSMAFGTDTQYF. For the CDR3, the DNA is TGTGCCAGTAGTATGGCCTTCGGCACAGATACGCAGTATTTT.